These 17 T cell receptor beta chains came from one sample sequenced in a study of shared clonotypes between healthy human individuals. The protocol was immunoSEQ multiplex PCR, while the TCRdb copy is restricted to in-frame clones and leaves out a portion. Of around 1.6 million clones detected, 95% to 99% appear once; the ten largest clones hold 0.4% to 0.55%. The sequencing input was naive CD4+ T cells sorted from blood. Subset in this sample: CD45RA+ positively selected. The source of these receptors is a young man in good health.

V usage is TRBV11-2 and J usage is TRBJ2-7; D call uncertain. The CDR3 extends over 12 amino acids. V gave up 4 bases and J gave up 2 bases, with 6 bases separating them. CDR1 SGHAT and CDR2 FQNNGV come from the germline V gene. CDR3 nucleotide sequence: TGTGCCAGCAGCTCGACCCCCTACGAGCAGTACTTC. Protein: CASSSTPYEQYF.

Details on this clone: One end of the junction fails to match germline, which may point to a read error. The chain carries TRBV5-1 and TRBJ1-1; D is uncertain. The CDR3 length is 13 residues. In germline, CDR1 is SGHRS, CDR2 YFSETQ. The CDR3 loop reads CASSLAPNTETFF. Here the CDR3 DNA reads TGCGCCAGCAGCCTAGCCCCGAACACTGAAACTTTCTTT.

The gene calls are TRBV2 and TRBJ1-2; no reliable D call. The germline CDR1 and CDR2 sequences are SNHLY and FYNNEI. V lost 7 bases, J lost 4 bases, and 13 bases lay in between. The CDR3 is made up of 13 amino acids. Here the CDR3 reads CASIQTPSYGYTF. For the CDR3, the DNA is TGTGCCAGCATCCAGACGCCCTCCTATGGCTACACCTTC.

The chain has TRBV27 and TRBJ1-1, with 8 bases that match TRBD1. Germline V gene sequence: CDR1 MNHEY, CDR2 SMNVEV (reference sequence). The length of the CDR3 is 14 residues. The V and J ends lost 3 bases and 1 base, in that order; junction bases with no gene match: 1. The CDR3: CASSFRGPNTEAFF. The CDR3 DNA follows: TGTGCCAGCAGTTTCAGGGGGCCGAACACTGAAGCTTTCTTT.

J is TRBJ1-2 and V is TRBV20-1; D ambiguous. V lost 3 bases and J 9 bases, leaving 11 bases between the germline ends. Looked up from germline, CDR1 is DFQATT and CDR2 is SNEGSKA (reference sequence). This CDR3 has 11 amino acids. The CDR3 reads CSARATQSYTF. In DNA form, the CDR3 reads TGCAGTGCTAGGGCGACGCAGAGCTACACCTTC.

The CDR3 spells CASSLGKGNTIYF. The CDR3 region has the DNA TGCGCCAGCAGCTTGGGCAAGGGAAACACCATATATTTT. The gene calls are TRBV5-1 and TRBJ1-3; no clear D gene. V lost 0 bases and J lost 4, with 5 bases in between. The CDR3 covers 13 residues. Germline loops: CDR1 SGHRS, CDR2 YFSETQ. The variable domain in full, with the rest retrieved from reference TRBV5-1 and TRBJ1-3, is KAGVTQTPRYLIKTRGQQVTLSCSPISGHRSVSWYQQTPGQGLQFLFEYFSETQRNKGNFPGRFSGRQFSNSRSEMNVSTLELGDSALYLCASSLGKGNTIYFGEGSWLTVV.

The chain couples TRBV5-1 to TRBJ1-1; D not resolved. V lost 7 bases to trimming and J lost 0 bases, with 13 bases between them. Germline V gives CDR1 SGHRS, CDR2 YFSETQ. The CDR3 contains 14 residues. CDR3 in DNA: TGCGCCAGCGGTGGTCGGGATATGAACACTGAAGCTTTCTTT. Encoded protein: CASGGRDMNTEAFF. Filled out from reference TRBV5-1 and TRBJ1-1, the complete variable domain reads KAGVTQTPRYLIKTRGQQVTLSCSPISGHRSVSWYQQTPGQGLQFLFEYFSETQRNKGNFPGRFSGRQFSNSRSEMNVSTLELGDSALYLCASGGRDMNTEAFFGQGTRLTVV.

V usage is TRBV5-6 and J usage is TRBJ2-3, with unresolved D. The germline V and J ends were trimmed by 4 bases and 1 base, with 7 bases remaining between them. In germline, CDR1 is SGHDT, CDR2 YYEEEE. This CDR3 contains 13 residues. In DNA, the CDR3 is TGTGCCAGCAGCGTCACAGGCACAGATACGCAGTATTTT. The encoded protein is CASSVTGTDTQYF.

The CDR3 is CASSVGERESYNEQFF. The DNA for the CDR3 is TGTGCCAGCAGCGTTGGAGAAAGAGAATCCTACAATGAGCAGTTCTTC. The J gene is TRBJ2-1, the V gene TRBV2; D is unresolved. This CDR3 comprises 16 residues. Trimming pared 6 bases from V and 1 base from J, leaving 16 bases between. Germline V gives CDR1 SNHLY, CDR2 FYNNEI.

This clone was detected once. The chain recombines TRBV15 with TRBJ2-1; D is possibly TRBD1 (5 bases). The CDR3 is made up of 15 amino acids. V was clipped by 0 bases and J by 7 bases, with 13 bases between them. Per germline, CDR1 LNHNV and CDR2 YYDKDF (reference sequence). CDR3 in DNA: TGTGCCACCAGCAGAGATATCCAGGGAAGGAATGAGCAGTTCTTC. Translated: CATSRDIQGRNEQFF.

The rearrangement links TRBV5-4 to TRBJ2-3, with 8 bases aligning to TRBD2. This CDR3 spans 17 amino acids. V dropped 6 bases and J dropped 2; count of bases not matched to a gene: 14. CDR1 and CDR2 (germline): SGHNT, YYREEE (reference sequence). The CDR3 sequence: CASTAGVDLYPTDTQYF. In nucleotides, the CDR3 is TGTGCCAGCACAGCGGGAGTTGATCTATACCCCACAGATACGCAGTATTTT. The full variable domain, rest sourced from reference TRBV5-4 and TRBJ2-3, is ETGVTQSPTHLIKTRGQQVTLRCSSQSGHNTVSWYQQALGQGPQFIFQYYREEENGRGNFPPRFSGLQFPNYSSELNVNALELDDSALYLCASTAGVDLYPTDTQYFGPGTRLTVL.

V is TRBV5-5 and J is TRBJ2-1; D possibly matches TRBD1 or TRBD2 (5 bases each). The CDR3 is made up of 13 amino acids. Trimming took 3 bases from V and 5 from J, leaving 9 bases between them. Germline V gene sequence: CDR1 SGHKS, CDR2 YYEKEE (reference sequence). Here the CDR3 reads CASSWRGDNEQFF. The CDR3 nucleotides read TGTGCCAGCAGCTGGAGAGGGGACAATGAGCAGTTCTTC.

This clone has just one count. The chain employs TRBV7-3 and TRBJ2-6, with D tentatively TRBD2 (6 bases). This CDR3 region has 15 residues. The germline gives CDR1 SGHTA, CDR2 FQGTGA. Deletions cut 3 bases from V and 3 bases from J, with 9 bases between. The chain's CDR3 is CASSLEGVGANVLTF. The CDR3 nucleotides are TGTGCCAGCAGCTTGGAGGGAGTTGGGGCCAACGTCCTGACTTTC.

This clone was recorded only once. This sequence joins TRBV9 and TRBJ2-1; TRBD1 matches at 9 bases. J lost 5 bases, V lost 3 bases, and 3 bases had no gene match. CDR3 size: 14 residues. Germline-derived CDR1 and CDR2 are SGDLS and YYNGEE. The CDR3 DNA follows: TGTGCCAGCAGCGCGGGACAGGGCAACAATGAGCAGTTCTTC. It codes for CASSAGQGNNEQFF.

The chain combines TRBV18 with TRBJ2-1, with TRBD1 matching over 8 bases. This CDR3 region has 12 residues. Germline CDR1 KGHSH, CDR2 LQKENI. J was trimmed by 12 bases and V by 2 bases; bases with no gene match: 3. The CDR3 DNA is TGTGCCAGCTCACCAAGGACAGGGATGCAGTTCTTC. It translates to CASSPRTGMQFF.

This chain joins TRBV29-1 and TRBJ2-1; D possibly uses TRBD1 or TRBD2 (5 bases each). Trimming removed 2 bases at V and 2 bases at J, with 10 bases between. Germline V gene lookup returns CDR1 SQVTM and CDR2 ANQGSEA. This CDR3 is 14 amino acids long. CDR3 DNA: TGCAGCGTTGAATTGGGGGTTCCCTACAATGAGCAGTTCTTC. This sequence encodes CSVELGVPYNEQFF.

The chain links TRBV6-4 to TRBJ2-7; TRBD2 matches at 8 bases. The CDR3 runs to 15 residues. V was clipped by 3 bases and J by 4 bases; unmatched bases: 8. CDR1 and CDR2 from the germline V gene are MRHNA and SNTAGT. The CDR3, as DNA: TGTGCCAGCAGTGATGAGCGGGAGCTAAGGTACGAGCAGTACTTC. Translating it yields CASSDERELRYEQYF.